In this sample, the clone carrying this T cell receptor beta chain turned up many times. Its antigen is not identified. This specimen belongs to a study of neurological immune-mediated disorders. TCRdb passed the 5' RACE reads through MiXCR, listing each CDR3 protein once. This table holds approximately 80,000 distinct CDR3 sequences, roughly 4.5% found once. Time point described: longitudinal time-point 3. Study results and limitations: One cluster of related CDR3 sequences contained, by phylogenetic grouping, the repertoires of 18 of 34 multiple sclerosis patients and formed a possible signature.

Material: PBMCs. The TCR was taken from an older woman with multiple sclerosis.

The CDR3 region is CSARESGREQFF. The CDR3 DNA follows: TGCAGTGCTAGGGAATCCGGGAGAGAGCAGTTCTTC. The chain combines TRBV20-1 with TRBJ2-1; D may be TRBD2 (6 bases). CDR3 length: 12 amino acids. Germline CDR1 DFQATT, CDR2 SNEGSKA (reference sequence). V was shortened by 3 bases and J by 10 bases, with 13 bases between the two germline ends.